There are many counts of the clone carrying this T cell receptor beta chain. The antigen remains undetermined. Patients with other autoimmune diseases, uncontrolled infections, pregnancy or lactation were excluded. Diagnosis relied on clinical symptoms, serum thyroxine, TRAb, thyroid ultrasound and orbital computed tomography. This record comes from a study of Graves' ophthalmopathy and Graves' hyperthyroidism. Turning to the study itself: The stable label applied to hyperthyroidism with no ophthalmopathy within 18 months of follow-up. Study-wide results and limits: The model reached 65% to 71% sensitivity and about 72% specificity for predicting ophthalmopathy progression.

Amplifying from RNA transcripts, the study obtained TCR beta CDR3 regions. RT-PCR with HTBI primers came first, then second-round multiplex PCR. TCRdb itself ran the multiplex PCR reads through MiXCR, one entry per CDR3 protein. The data contain some 1.1 million distinct CDR3 sequences, about two fifths of them singletons. The V gene lost 5 bases and the J gene lost 2 bases, with 5 bases spanning the gap. The CDR3 loop spans 12 amino acids. The germline V gene encodes CDR1 SEHNR and CDR2 FQNEAQ (reference sequence). Sequenced sample: peripheral blood or thyroid tissue (not recorded which). The receptor was derived from an adult man with Graves' hyperthyroidism. This chain links TRBV7-9 with TRBJ2-3; D gene ambiguous. The CDR3 protein is CASSRSTDTQYF. CDR3 coding DNA: TGTGCCAGCAGCCGTTCCACAGATACGCAGTATTTT.